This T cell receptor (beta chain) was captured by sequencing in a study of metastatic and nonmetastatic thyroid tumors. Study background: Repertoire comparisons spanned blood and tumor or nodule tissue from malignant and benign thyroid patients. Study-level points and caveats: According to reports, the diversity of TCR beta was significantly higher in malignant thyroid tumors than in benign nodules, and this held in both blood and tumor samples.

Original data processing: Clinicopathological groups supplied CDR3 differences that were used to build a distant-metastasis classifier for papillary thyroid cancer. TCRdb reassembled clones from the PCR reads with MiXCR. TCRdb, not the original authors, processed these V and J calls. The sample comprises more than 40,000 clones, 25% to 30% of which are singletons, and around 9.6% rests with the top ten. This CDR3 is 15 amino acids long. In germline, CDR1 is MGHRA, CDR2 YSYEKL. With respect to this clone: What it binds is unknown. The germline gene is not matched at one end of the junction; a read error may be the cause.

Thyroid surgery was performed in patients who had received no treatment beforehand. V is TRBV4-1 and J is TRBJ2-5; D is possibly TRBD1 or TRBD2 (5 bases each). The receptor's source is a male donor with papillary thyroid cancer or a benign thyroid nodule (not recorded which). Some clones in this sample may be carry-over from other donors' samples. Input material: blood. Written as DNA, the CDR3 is TGCGCCATCAGCCAGGGCCCTGCTAGCCGTGAGACCCAGTACTTC. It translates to CAISQGPASRETQYF.